Here is one TCR beta chain with its context. Germline-derived CDR1 and CDR2 are SEHNR and FQNEAQ (reference sequence). With 1 base removed from V and 0 bases from J, the gap between germline ends came to 9 bases. The length of the CDR3 is 15 residues. Every sample had a minimum of 6.5 million PBMCs isolated. This record comes from a study of blood T cells in healthy people across ages. Sample-barcoded 5' priming and a J-beta primer mix drove a second PCR of about 6 to 11 cycles. Each CDR3 protein is one row after TCRdb ran MiXCR on the 5' RACE reads. The sample records about 640,000 distinct CDR3 sequences, 45% to 65% being singletons.

The source is a man in his sixties in good health. Sequenced input: blood. The chain recombines TRBV7-9 with TRBJ1-2; no firm D call. The CDR3 region has the DNA TGTGCCAGCAGCTTAGGCAGAGCCCCTAACTATGGCTACACCTTC. This gives the protein CASSLGRAPNYGYTF. Drawing the rest from reference TRBV7-9 and TRBJ1-2, the complete variable domain is DTGVSQNPRHKITKRGQNVTFRCDPISEHNRLYWYRQTLGQGPEFLTYFQNEAQLEKSRLLSDRFSAERPKGSFSTLEIQRTEQGDSAMYLCASSLGRAPNYGYTFGSGTRLTVV.